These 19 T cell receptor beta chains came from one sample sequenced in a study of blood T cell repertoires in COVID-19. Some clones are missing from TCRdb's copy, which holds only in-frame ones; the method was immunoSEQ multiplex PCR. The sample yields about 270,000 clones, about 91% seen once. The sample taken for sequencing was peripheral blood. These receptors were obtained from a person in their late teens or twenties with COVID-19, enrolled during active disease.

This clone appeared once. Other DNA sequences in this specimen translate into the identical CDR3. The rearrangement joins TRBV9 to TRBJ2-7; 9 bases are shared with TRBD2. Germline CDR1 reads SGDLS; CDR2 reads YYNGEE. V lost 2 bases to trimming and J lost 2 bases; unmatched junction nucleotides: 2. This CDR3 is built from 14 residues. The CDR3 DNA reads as TGTGCCAGCAGCGTCGGACTAGCGACCTACGAGCAGTACTTC. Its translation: CASSVGLATYEQYF.

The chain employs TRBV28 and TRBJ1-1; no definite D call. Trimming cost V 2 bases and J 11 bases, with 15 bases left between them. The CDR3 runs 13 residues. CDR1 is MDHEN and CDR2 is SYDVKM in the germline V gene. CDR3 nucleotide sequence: TGTGCCAGCAGTTTACTCCCGGATTTCGGGGCTTTCTTT. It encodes CASSLLPDFGAFF. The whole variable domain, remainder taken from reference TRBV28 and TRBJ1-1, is DVKVTQSSRYLVKRTGEKVFLECVQDMDHENMFWYRQDPGLGLRLIYFSYDVKMKEKGDIPEGYSVSREKKERFSLILESASTNQTSMYLCASSLLPDFGAFFGQGTRLTVV.

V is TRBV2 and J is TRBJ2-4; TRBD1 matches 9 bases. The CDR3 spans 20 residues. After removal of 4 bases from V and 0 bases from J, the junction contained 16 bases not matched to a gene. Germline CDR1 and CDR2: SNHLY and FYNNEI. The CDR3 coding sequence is TGTGCCAGCAGTGGGAGTGAGGGACAGGGATTTTATGTAGCCAAAAACATTCAGTACTTC. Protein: CASSGSEGQGFYVAKNIQYF.

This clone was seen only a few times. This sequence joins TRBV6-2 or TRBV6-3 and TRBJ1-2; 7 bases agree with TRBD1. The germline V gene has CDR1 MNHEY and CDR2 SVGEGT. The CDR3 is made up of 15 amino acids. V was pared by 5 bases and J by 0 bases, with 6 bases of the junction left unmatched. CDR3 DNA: TGTGCCAGCAGTAAACGGGACAGAGCTAACTATGGCTACACCTTC. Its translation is CASSKRDRANYGYTF.

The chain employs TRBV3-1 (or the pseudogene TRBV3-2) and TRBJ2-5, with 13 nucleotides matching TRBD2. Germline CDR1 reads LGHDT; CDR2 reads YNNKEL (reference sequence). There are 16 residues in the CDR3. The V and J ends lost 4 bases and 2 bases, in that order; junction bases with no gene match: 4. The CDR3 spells CASSPRTSGRQETQYF. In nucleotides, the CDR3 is TGTGCCAGCAGCCCGCGGACTAGCGGGAGACAAGAGACCCAGTACTTC.

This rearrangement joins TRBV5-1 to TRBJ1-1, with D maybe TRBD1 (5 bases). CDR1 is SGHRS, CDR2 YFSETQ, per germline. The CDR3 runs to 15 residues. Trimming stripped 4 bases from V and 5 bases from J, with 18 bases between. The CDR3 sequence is CASSPGRELETEAFF. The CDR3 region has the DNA TGCGCCAGCAGCCCCGGCAGGGAACTTGAGACTGAAGCTTTCTTT.

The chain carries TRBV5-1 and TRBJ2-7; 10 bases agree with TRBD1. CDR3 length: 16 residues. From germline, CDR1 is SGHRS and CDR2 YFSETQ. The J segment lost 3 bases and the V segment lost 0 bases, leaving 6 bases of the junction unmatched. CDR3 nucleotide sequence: TGCGCCAGCAGCTTGGCTAGGGGACAGGGGAGCTACGAGCAGTACTTC. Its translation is CASSLARGQGSYEQYF.

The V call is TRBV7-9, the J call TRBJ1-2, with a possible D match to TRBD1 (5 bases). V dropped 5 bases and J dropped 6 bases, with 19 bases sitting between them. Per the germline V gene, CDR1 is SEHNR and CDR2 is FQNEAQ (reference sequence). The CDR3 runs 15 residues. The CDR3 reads CASSAPTSRVNGYTF. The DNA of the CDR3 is TGTGCCAGCAGCGCCCCTACATCCAGGGTTAATGGCTACACCTTC.

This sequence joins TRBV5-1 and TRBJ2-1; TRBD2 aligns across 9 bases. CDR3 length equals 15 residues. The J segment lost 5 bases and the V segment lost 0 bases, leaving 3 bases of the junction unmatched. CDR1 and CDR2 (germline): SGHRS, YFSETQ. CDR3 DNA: TGCGCCAGCAGCTTGGTAGCGGGAGACGACAATGAGCAGTTCTTC. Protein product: CASSLVAGDDNEQFF. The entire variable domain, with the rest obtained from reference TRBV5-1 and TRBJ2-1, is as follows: KAGVTQTPRYLIKTRGQQVTLSCSPISGHRSVSWYQQTPGQGLQFLFEYFSETQRNKGNFPGRFSGRQFSNSRSEMNVSTLELGDSALYLCASSLVAGDDNEQFFGPGTRLTVL.

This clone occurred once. The CDR3 spells CASSVGLAGVHEQFF. The CDR3 DNA follows: TGCGCCAGCAGCGTGGGACTAGCGGGAGTGCATGAGCAGTTCTTC. The V gene is TRBV5-1, the J gene TRBJ2-1, with 14 bases that match TRBD2. Germline assignment: CDR1 SGHRS and CDR2 YFSETQ. CDR3 length: 15 amino acids. Losses at the gene ends were 4 bases for V and 8 bases for J; bases not matched to a gene: 5.

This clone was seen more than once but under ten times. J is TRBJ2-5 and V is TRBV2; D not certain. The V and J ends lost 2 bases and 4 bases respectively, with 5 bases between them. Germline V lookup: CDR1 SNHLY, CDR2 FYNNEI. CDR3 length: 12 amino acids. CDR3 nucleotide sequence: TGTGCCAGCAGTGAAAATCGAGAGACCCAGTACTTC. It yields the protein CASSENRETQYF.

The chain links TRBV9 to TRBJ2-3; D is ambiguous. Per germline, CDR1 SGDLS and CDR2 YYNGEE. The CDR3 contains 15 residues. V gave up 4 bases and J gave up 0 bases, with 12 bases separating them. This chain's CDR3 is CASSLSASSTDTQYF. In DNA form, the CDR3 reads TGTGCCAGCAGCTTAAGCGCCTCTAGCACAGATACGCAGTATTTT.

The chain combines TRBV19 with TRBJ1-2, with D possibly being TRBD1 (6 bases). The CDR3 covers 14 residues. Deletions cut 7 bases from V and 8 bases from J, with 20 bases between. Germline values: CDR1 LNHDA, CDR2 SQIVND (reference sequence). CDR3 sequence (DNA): TGTGCCAGTAACGGGGGGCCCTATGAAGACGGCTACACCTTC. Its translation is CASNGGPYEDGYTF.

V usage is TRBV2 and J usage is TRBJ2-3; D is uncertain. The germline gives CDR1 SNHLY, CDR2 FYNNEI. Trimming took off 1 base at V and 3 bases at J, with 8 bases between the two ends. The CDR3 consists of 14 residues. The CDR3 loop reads CASSEVQTTDTQYF. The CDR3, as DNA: TGTGCCAGCAGTGAAGTCCAGACAACAGATACGCAGTATTTT.

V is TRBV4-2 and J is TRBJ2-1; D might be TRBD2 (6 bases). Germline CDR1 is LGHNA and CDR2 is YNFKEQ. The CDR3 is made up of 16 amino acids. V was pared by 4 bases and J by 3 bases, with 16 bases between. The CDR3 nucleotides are TGTGCCAGCAGCCGTTGGATTAGCGGCAGCTACAATGAGCAGTTCTTC. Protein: CASSRWISGSYNEQFF.

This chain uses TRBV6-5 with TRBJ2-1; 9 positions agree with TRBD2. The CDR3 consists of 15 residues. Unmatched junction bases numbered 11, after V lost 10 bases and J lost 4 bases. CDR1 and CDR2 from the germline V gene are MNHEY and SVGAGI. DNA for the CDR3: TGTGCCACCCTTTCCGGCGCGGGAGGGTACAATGAGCAGTTCTTC. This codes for CATLSGAGGYNEQFF.

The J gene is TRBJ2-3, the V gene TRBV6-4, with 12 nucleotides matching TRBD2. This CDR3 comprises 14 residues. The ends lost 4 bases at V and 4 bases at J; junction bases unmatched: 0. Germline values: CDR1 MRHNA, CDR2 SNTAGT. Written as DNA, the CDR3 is TGTGCCAGCAGTGGACTAGCGGGAGCAGATACGCAGTATTTT. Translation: CASSGLAGADTQYF.

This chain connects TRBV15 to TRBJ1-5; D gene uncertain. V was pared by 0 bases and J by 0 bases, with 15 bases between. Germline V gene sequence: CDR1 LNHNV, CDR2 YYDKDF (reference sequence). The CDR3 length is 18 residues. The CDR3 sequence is CATSRDPGDLNSNQPQHF. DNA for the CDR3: TGTGCCACCAGCAGAGATCCCGGAGACTTAAATAGCAATCAGCCCCAGCATTTT.

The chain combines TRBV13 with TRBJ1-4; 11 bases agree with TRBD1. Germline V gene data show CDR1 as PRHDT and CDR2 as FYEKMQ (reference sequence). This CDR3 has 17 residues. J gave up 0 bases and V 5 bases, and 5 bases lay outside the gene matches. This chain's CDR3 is CASSNGGQGATNEKLFF. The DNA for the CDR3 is TGTGCCAGCAGCAATGGGGGACAGGGGGCAACTAATGAAAAACTGTTTTTT.